A selection of T cell receptor beta chains follows, all from one sample in a study of cytomegalovirus exposure and HLA in healthy donors. Generated by immunoSEQ multiplex PCR, the TCRdb table keeps only in-frame clones and is missing some. The sample lists about 160,000 clones; more than 60% were seen once. Sequenced: PBMCs. The source is a man aged 35 to 55 in good health and CMV-seronegative. Both conserved end residues are trimmed from each CDR3.

v_call | cdr3_aa
TRBV27 | ASSLTGDSRYSNGYT
TRBV5-1 | ASSLAPSGGWGDTGELF
TRBV18 | ASSPRQGSTYEQY
TRBV12-5 | ASGLNRGEAF
TRBV4-1 | ASSQDPGQGRKNEKLF
TRBV7-8 | ASSLVSGSGNTIY
TRBV6-6 | ASGPGQEFYGYT
TRBV7-9 | ASSRIPSYEQY
TRBV5-4 | ASSLSGGAGNEQF
TRBV4-2 | AKPVEGEGGNYGYT
TRBV27 | ASSLFTDNTGELF
TRBV5-1 | ASSLAGHAEETQY
TRBV5-6 | ASSLAGSGGYT
TRBV30 | AWRASRSYNEQF
TRBV6-5 | ASSQTSLAGEKLF
TRBV2 | ASTLRQVGSPLH
TRBV29-1 | SVGDPQKPYEQY
TRBV27 | ASVGGSGNTIY
TRBV9 | ASSPGQTLGNTEAF
TRBV11-2 | ASSLGQEVDTGELF
TRBV15 | ATSRGPDTQY
TRBV7-8 | ASSSVRGGTEAF
TRBV2 | ASSDFSSLYEQY
TRBV6-5 | ASSYSQLPHTQY